The next 10 T cell receptor beta chains were all read from a single sample in a study of molecular identifiers for immune sequencing clone quantification (dated by TCRdb to about 2018). The receptor library was made with PCR. TCRdb lists the instrument as NextSeq 500. The raw public reads went through TCRdb reprocessing: fastp at Q25, MiXCR clone calling, in-frame beta chains kept. Each CDR3 protein gets just one entry, which takes the most common genes and DNA from the rows behind it. Counted in this sample were approximately 680,000 distinct CDR3 sequences; around 25% of them appeared once. The ten biggest clones cover about 0.8% of the sample. Material for sequencing was naive CD8+ T cells from blood, with Jurkat cell RNA spiked in. The label giving this sample's cell subset or site can be read as: FACS-sorted CD8+CD4-CCR7+CD45RA+ naive T cells. Receptor source: a human donor in good health. Some libraries in this study had Jurkat cell RNA spiked in.

On this clonotype: This could be a read error, since a much larger clone is one nucleotide away. The V gene is TRBV7-9, the J gene TRBJ1-1; no reliable D call. This CDR3 contains 15 residues. CDR1 is SEHNR, CDR2 FQNEAQ, per germline (reference sequence). This CDR3 is CASSLSMSGSTDAFF. The CDR3 nucleotides read TGTGCCAGCAGCTTATCTATGAGTGGGTCCACTGACGCTTTCTTT.

The chain uses TRBV3-1 and TRBJ2-7; D is unresolved. Trimming removed 0 bases from V and 0 bases from J, with 9 bases in between. Germline loops: CDR1 LGHDT, CDR2 YNNKEL (reference sequence). The CDR3 runs 15 residues. The CDR3 bases are TGTGCCAGCAGCCAAGAAATCGGGCTCTCCTACGAGCAGTACTTC. It yields the protein CASSQEIGLSYEQYF.

To note about this clonotype: With a much larger clone just one base away, this may be a read error. J is TRBJ1-5 and V is TRBV12-3 or TRBV12-4; a weak D match, TRBD1 (5 bases). The CDR3 runs to 14 residues. Deletions cut 6 bases from V and 3 bases from J, with 12 bases between. CDR3 sequence (DNA): TGTGCCAGCAGGAGCAGGGATCCCAATCAGCCCCAGCATTTT. Its protein is CASRSRDPNQPQHF.

There are a few counts of this clonotype. The genes are TRBV2 and TRBJ1-1; D not resolved. Germline V lookup: CDR1 SNHLY, CDR2 FYNNEI. The CDR3 contains 10 residues. The ends were cut back, 8 bases at V and 4 bases at J, with 5 bases in the middle. CDR3 loop: CASFATEAFF. The CDR3 DNA reads TGTGCCAGCTTCGCCACTGAAGCTTTCTTT.

The sample holds many counts of this clonotype. CDR3 protein: CASSRDRGDNEQFF. As DNA, the CDR3 is TGCGCCAGCAGCCGCGACAGGGGTGACAATGAGCAGTTCTTC. This chain joins TRBV4-1 and TRBJ2-1; 8 bases are a match to TRBD1. V shed 4 bases, J shed 5 bases, and the junction held 4 bases outside the gene matches. CDR3 length: 14 residues. The germline V gene has CDR1 MGHRA and CDR2 YSYEKL.

Concerning this clonotype: This clone may be a read error of a much larger clone one base away. J is TRBJ2-5 and V is TRBV7-9; 11 bases are a match to TRBD2. The CDR3 is 14 amino acids. Germline V CDR1 and CDR2: SEHNR, FQNEAQ (reference sequence). The CDR3 DNA reads TGTGCCAGCAGCCCGACTAGCGGGGAAGAGCCCCAGTACTTC. Its protein product is CASSPTSGEEPQYF.

The sample holds many counts of this clonotype. The chain couples TRBV11-2 to TRBJ1-1, with unresolved D. V dropped 1 base and J dropped 1 base, with 4 bases sitting between them. CDR1 and CDR2 (germline): SGHAT, FQNNGV. The CDR3 loop spans 13 amino acids. The CDR3 spells CASSLASNTEAFF. In nucleotides, the CDR3 is TGTGCCAGCAGCTTAGCTTCGAACACTGAAGCTTTCTTT.

About this clonotype: A much larger clone differs from this one at a single base, so this may be a read error. The chain has TRBV7-9 and TRBJ1-1; D perhaps matches TRBD1 (5 bases). The CDR3 spans 19 residues. The V end lost 1 base, the J end lost 5 bases, and 26 bases lay between the germline ends. In germline, CDR1 is SEHNR, CDR2 FQNEAQ (reference sequence). The CDR3 region is CASSLDPSLYEGLGTEAFF. The CDR3 bases are TGTGCCAGCAGCTTAGACCCCTCACTTTATGAGGGACTAGGTACTGAAGCTTTCTTT.

This clonotype was counted at least ten times. The chain employs TRBV29-1 and TRBJ2-3; D might be TRBD2 (6 bases). Per the germline V gene, CDR1 is SQVTM and CDR2 is ANQGSEA. The V end lost 1 base, the J end lost 2 bases, and 16 bases lay between the germline ends. This CDR3 is built from 16 residues. This CDR3 is CSVEGLAGTPTDTQYF. The CDR3 DNA sequence: TGCAGCGTTGAAGGCTTGGCGGGAACCCCCACAGATACGCAGTATTTT.

This clonotype has just a few counts. The CDR3 here is CASSHPRGQQSSYNEQFF. CDR3 in DNA: TGCGCCAGCAGCCACCCTCGGGGACAGCAAAGCTCCTACAATGAGCAGTTCTTC. The chain uses TRBV5-1 and TRBJ2-1, with 7 bases fitting TRBD1. Per germline, CDR1 SGHRS and CDR2 YFSETQ. The CDR3 length is 18 residues. With V trimmed by 4 bases and J by 0 bases, 13 bases remained unmatched.